This T cell receptor (beta chain) was identified during a study of blood T cells in healthy people across ages. This clonotype was seen more than once but under ten times. What it recognizes is unknown. Findings of the study overall: Investigators treated diversity estimates from one million T cells as underestimates. With age, beta diversity per million T cells declined roughly linearly, significantly by 30 to 40. Naive CD4+ cell counts and diversity both ran higher in long-lived than in aged donors.

The CDR3 spans 16 residues. Trimming cost V 8 bases and J 0 bases, with 19 bases left between them. Germline CDR1 and CDR2: MNHEY and SMNVEV (reference sequence). Using a J-beta primer mix together with a sample-barcoded 5' primer, a second PCR was run for about 6 to 11 cycles. The authors tagged each cDNA molecule using a template-switch adaptor with 12 random nucleotides. TCRdb re-derived calls from the 5' RACE reads in MiXCR, one entry per CDR3 protein. The table shows 600,000 or so distinct CDR3 sequences, with roughly 48% occurring only once. The receptor's source is a man older than 75 in good health. Material: blood. The chain couples TRBV27 to TRBJ1-2; no firm D call. The CDR3 loop is CASAAALLPTNYGYTF. The DNA for the CDR3 is TGTGCCAGCGCAGCAGCCCTCCTACCTACTAACTATGGCTACACCTTC.